This T cell receptor beta chain emerged from a study of human T cells and chemical hapten exposure listed by TCRdb under 2021. About the full investigation: For sensitization, 2% DPC in acetone was applied to a roughly 2 cm by roughly 2 cm area of upper inner arm skin. Patients additionally received weekly therapeutic DPC doses to the scalp throughout the roughly 25-week study period. Blood was sampled from patients pre-sensitization (week 0) and at 2, 6 and about 24 weeks after DPC sensitization. The mostly female patient cohort included alopecia areata with under or over 50% scalp involvement, alopecia totalis and alopecia universalis. Approximately 28 alopecia patients gave blood for TCR sequencing at one to four time points (pre-sensitization, 2, 6 and 24 weeks). In alopecia patients, the study followed how the peripheral blood TCR repertoire changed in vivo over primary and secondary sensitization to diphenylcyclopropenone (DPC), a hapten. Libraries were pooled for sequencing, and variation in per-sample TCR yields was attributed mainly to small differences in library volumes within the pool. Patch testing was performed on the upper back with Finn chambers containing 0.01% DPC, and the patch tests were scored after 6 days according to International Contact Dermatitis Research Group standards.

Receptor amplification or capture employed RACE. TCRdb records NextSeq 500 as the sequencer. Library preparation attached unique molecular identifiers to individual cDNA molecules for quantitative, reproducible TCR counting. For every blood RNA sample, sequencing covered both the TCR alpha and TCR beta chains. The authors' analysis ran thus. A median of about 89,000 TCRs per sample was observed, with a range of 23,224 to 690,600. V, J and CDR3 annotation of the TCR reads was carried out using the Decombinator software suite. For PS versus PT1 abundance plots, all samples were subsampled to the same number of TCRs (28,000). Expanded TCRs were defined as absent before sensitization and observed at least eight times at the 2-week time point. The public reads were reprocessed in TCRdb via fastp at Q25 and MiXCR, keeping in-frame beta chains. When rows share a CDR3 protein, they turn into one entry using the most common DNA and genes. Here the V and J calls rest on TCRdb's processing, not on the authors' analysis. The sample includes about 110,000 distinct CDR3 sequences, with roughly 12% observed a single time. Jointly, the top ten make up around 1.7% of the sample.

V gives up 6 bases and J gives up 4 bases, and the segment between their germline ends measures 12 bases. Inclusive of the bounding cysteine and phenylalanine, the CDR3 is 13 residues long. Left in the record is the CDR3 DNA by itself, 39 bases read in frame from the first base. In the germline V gene, CDR1 corresponds to MDHEN and CDR2 to SYDVKM. The time point label corresponds to: pre-sensitization, week 0. The label giving this sample's treatment or condition can be read as: therapeutic diphenylcyclopropenone sensitization with weekly scalp DPC. At each patch-test visit, blood was drawn before the patch test was applied. Patients were eligible if aged 18 to 70, diagnosed with alopecia and judged suitable for DPC therapy, and pregnant patients were excluded. Total RNA was extracted from unfractionated whole blood that had been collected in Tempus Blood RNA tubes. The full study reports these points: Alopecia, a presumed autoimmune disease, was present in all patients, so the immune response of the patients might differ from that of healthy individuals. Patch test score was positively correlated with the number of PT1 expanded TCRs, with significance at thresholds 8, 16 and 32 but not at 4. DPC sensitization did not change how many TCRs were above 1 in 1000 frequency, and no evidence was found of alterations in global repertoire structure. Significantly more large CDR3 similarity clusters were formed by expanded TCRs than by pre-sensitization or healthy control sets, consistent with antigen-driven responses. After repeated subsampling, changes were observed in the strength of the expansion versus patch-test correlation and in the threshold at which the correlation became significant.

This clonotype was counted ten times or more. Its antigen is unknown. The input lacks base qualities; no much larger clone sits a single base away. This TCR was sampled from a woman aged 50 to 60 with alopecia areata. Some clones in this sample may be carry-over from other donors' samples. The sample here was whole blood, taken in connection with sensitization to the hapten diphenylcyclopropenone (DPC). The chain employs TRBV28 and TRBJ1-2, with the D gene not confidently named. The DNA sequence follows: TGTGCCAGCAGGTCTGGGAGACTCTATGGCTACACCTTC. Its protein product is CASRSGRLYGYTF.